Below, 32 T cell receptor beta chains from the same sample are listed, as sequenced in a study of blood T cell repertoires in COVID-19. Clones were read by immunoSEQ multiplex PCR, and TCRdb kept only the in-frame ones, dropping some. The profile shows 100,000 to 120,000 clones, 80% to 90% of them singletons. The sequenced material came from peripheral blood. These TCRs come from a woman between 55 and 75 years old with acute or convalescent COVID-19.

For this clone: At one end the junction does not follow the germline gene, possibly because of a read error. J is TRBJ2-1 and V is TRBV6-2 or TRBV6-3, with 8 bases aligning to TRBD2. CDR3 length: 14 amino acids. Looked up from germline, CDR1 is MNHEY and CDR2 is SVGEGT. This CDR3 is CASSYSTVPGGGLF. The CDR3 DNA is TGTGCCAGCAGTTACTCAACTGTGCCGGGAGGGGGACTCTTC.

V usage is TRBV14 and J usage is TRBJ2-5, with 7 bases fitting TRBD1. The CDR3 has 14 amino acids. Germline CDR1 reads SGHDN; CDR2 reads FVKESK. V shed 4 bases and J 1 base; nucleotides not matched to a gene: 3. The CDR3 region has the DNA TGTGCCAGCAGCCCTTGGGACAGCCAAGAGACCCAGTACTTC. Amino acids: CASSPWDSQETQYF. The variable domain in full, with the rest retrieved from reference TRBV14 and TRBJ2-5, is EAGVTQFPSHSVIEKGQTVTLRCDPISGHDNLYWYRRVMGKEIKFLLHFVKESKQDESGMPNNRFLAERTGGTYSTLKVQPAELEDSGVYFCASSPWDSQETQYFGPGTRLLVL.

The chain has TRBV4-1 and TRBJ1-2; a weak D match, TRBD1 (5 bases). Germline CDR1 is MGHRA and CDR2 is YSYEKL. This CDR3 contains 14 residues. Trimming shortened V by 0 bases and J by 8 bases, and 13 bases separated the two germline ends. The CDR3 bases are TGCGCCAGCAGCCAAGACAGGGCGGCTGGCGGCTACACCTTC. Translating gives CASSQDRAAGGYTF.

The chain joins TRBV27 to TRBJ2-3; the D gene is possibly TRBD2 (5 bases). CDR3 length: 13 amino acids. Germline V gene data show CDR1 as MNHEY and CDR2 as SMNVEV (reference sequence). Trimming cost V 3 bases and J 6 bases, with 10 bases left between them. CDR3: CASSFLSGDTQYF. DNA for the CDR3: TGTGCCAGCAGTTTTTTGTCGGGGGATACGCAGTATTTT.

This chain joins TRBV27 and TRBJ2-5; TRBD1 agrees at 7 bases. Trimming at V came to 5 bases and at J to 3 bases, leaving 3 bases not matched to a gene. Germline V gene sequence: CDR1 MNHEY, CDR2 SMNVEV (reference sequence). The CDR3 length is 13 residues. DNA of the CDR3: TGTGCCAGCAGTACCGGGACAGAAGAGACCCAGTACTTC. This translates into CASSTGTEETQYF.

The V call is TRBV19, the J call TRBJ1-5, with unresolved D. Trimming cost V 6 bases and J 0 bases, with 9 bases left between them. The germline CDR1 and CDR2 sequences are LNHDA and SQIVND (reference sequence). There are 14 residues in the CDR3. The CDR3 is CASRATYSNQPQHF. The CDR3 region has the DNA TGTGCCAGTAGGGCAACGTATAGCAATCAGCCCCAGCATTTT. Using reference TRBV19 and TRBJ1-5 for the parts outside the CDR3, the full variable domain is DGGITQSPKYLFRKEGQNVTLSCEQNLNHDAMYWYRQDPGQGLRLIYYSQIVNDFQKGDIAEGYSVSREKKESFPLTVTSAQKNPTAFYLCASRATYSNQPQHFGDGTRLSIL.

V gene TRBV7-2 combines with J gene TRBJ2-5, with 11 nucleotides matching TRBD2. V lost 6 bases, J lost 2 bases, and 5 bases stayed unmatched. In germline, CDR1 is SGHTA, CDR2 FQGNSA. The CDR3 contains 15 residues. The CDR3 spells CASRTTSGIQETQYF. CDR3 DNA: TGTGCCAGCAGGACGACTAGCGGGATTCAAGAGACCCAGTACTTC. Full variable domain (missing parts from reference TRBV7-2 and TRBJ2-5): GAGVSQSPSNKVTEKGKDVELRCDPISGHTALYWYRQSLGQGLEFLIYFQGNSAPDKSGLPSDRFSAERTGGSVSTLTIQRTQQEDSAVYLCASRTTSGIQETQYFGPGTRLLVL.

V and J are TRBV6-5 and TRBJ1-6, with D uncertain. Germline V lookup: CDR1 MNHEY, CDR2 SVGAGI. The V end was cut by 4 bases, the J end by 7 bases, with 17 bases between. CDR3 length: 16 amino acids. CDR3 region: CASSSIATVPNSPLHF. The CDR3 bases are TGTGCCAGCAGTTCGATCGCAACAGTTCCCAATTCACCCCTCCACTTT.

The chain is built from TRBV9 and TRBJ1-2; TRBD1 matches 8 bases. In germline, CDR1 is SGDLS, CDR2 YYNGEE. V trimming: 2 bases; J trimming: 6 bases; junction bases outside the gene matches: 3. The CDR3 loop spans 13 amino acids. CDR3 bases: TGTGCCAGCAGCGTTACGGGACAGGATGGCTACACCTTC. It codes for CASSVTGQDGYTF.

The chain uses TRBV7-3 and TRBJ1-2; D might be TRBD1 (6 bases). Germline V gene lookup returns CDR1 SGHTA and CDR2 FQGTGA. Trimming removed 3 bases at V and 6 bases at J, with 17 bases between. CDR3 size: 15 residues. In DNA, the CDR3 is TGTGCCAGCAGCTTTGACAGGAGTTCGTCTAATGGCTACACCTTC. This translates into CASSFDRSSSNGYTF.

J is TRBJ2-7 and V is TRBV11-2; 7 nucleotides align to TRBD1. The CDR3 contains 13 residues. With 3 bases clipped from V and 6 bases from J, the junction kept 5 bases outside the gene matches. Germline CDR1 SGHAT, CDR2 FQNNGV. In DNA form, the CDR3 reads TGTGCCAGCAGCTTCGGACAGGCTGGCGAGCAGTACTTC. Translating it yields CASSFGQAGEQYF.

The chain has TRBV28 and TRBJ1-5; D may be TRBD1 (5 bases). The CDR3 has 17 residues. Germline lookup yields CDR1 MDHEN and CDR2 SYDVKM. The V end lost 5 bases, the J end lost 7 bases, and 24 bases lay between the germline ends. The CDR3 DNA follows: TGTGCCAGCAGTGCCAGGGTACCCTCGATTTTGGAGCAGCCCCAGCATTTT. This gives the protein CASSARVPSILEQPQHF.

The V and J genes are TRBV6-5 and TRBJ1-5, with D perhaps TRBD1 (6 bases). The germline gives CDR1 MNHEY, CDR2 SVGAGI. This CDR3 spans 13 amino acids. The ends were cut back, 6 bases at V and 11 bases at J, with 17 bases in the middle. The CDR3 sequence: CASRSGPGVSQHF. CDR3 bases: TGTGCCAGCAGGTCAGGTCCAGGGGTGTCCCAGCATTTT.

The rearrangement joins TRBV4-2 to TRBJ2-5, with 12 bases aligning to TRBD2. The CDR3 spans 16 residues. Germline trimming cut 3 bases from V and 2 bases from J; bases unmatched to any gene: 4. The germline V gene has CDR1 LGHNA and CDR2 YNFKEQ. The CDR3 is CASSQAGTSGQETQYF. CDR3 sequence (DNA): TGTGCCAGCAGCCAGGCCGGGACTAGCGGGCAAGAGACCCAGTACTTC.

The chain recombines TRBV28 with TRBJ2-7, with D possibly being TRBD1 (5 bases). Germline V gives CDR1 MDHEN, CDR2 SYDVKM. The CDR3 is made up of 14 amino acids. Trimming cost V 2 bases and J 5 bases, with 13 bases left between them. The CDR3: CASSLPQGRDEQYF. In DNA, the CDR3 is TGTGCCAGCAGTTTACCGCAGGGCCGGGACGAGCAGTACTTC.

The chain combines TRBV10-3 with TRBJ2-1, with 9 positions matching TRBD2. This CDR3 is built from 16 residues. The V gene end was trimmed by 0 bases and the J gene end by 7 bases; junction bases not matched to a gene: 7. The germline V gene has CDR1 ENHRY and CDR2 SYGVKD. CDR3 loop: CAISESVAGVRNEQFF. As DNA, the CDR3 is TGTGCCATCAGTGAGTCTGTAGCGGGGGTGAGGAATGAGCAGTTCTTC.

The genes are TRBV5-8 and TRBJ2-7; D possibly corresponds to TRBD1 (5 bases). The V end was cut by 0 bases, the J end by 4 bases, with 20 bases between. The CDR3 is 17 amino acids. Germline CDR1 and CDR2: SGHTS and YDEGEE. The CDR3 DNA is TGTGCCAGCAGCTTGGAGACGGCCCAGGGATGGGAATACGAGCAGTACTTC. Translation: CASSLETAQGWEYEQYF.

The V call is TRBV4-1, the J call TRBJ2-1, with TRBD2 identical over 7 bases. Per the germline V gene, CDR1 is MGHRA and CDR2 is YSYEKL. J lost 7 bases, V lost 1 base, and 4 bases had no gene match. This CDR3 comprises 14 residues. The CDR3 sequence: CASSQGGGRNEQFF. CDR3 nucleotides: TGCGCCAGCAGCCAAGGCGGGGGTCGAAATGAGCAGTTCTTC.

The gene calls are TRBV6-5 and TRBJ1-1; maybe TRBD1 (5 bases). Germline CDR1 is MNHEY and CDR2 is SVGAGI. V gave up 6 bases and J gave up 6 bases, with 17 bases separating them. This CDR3 contains 14 residues. CDR3 amino acids: CASRGGMTGSEAFF. CDR3 nucleotides: TGTGCCAGCAGGGGGGGGATGACTGGGTCTGAAGCTTTCTTT.

Only a few counts were recorded for this clone. The chain joins TRBV4-3 to TRBJ1-2; 10 bases are shared with TRBD1. The ends lost 4 bases at V and 8 bases at J; junction bases unmatched: 13. This CDR3 contains 16 residues. CDR1 and CDR2 from the germline V gene are LGHNA and YSLEER. CDR3 amino acids: CASSPLPGQGISGYTF. For the CDR3, the DNA is TGCGCCAGCAGCCCACTGCCGGGACAGGGGATTTCGGGCTACACCTTC.

This clone was seen more than once but under ten times. The chain's CDR3 is CASSQGQRGYTF. The CDR3 DNA sequence: TGTGCCAGCAGCCAGGGTCAGCGTGGCTACACCTTC. The chain employs TRBV3-1 (or the pseudogene TRBV3-2) and TRBJ1-2; D is undetermined. Trimming cost V 3 bases and J 7 bases, with 9 bases left between them. CDR1 and CDR2 (germline): LGHDT, YNNKEL (reference sequence). This CDR3 has 12 residues.

A few counts support this clone. The CDR3 DNA is TGTGCCAGCAGCTGGACAGGGATCTACGAGCAGTACTTC. Residues: CASSWTGIYEQYF. The V call is TRBV7-9, the J call TRBJ2-7; TRBD1 aligns across 8 bases. CDR3 length equals 13 residues. CDR1 and CDR2 from the germline V gene are SEHNR and FQNEAQ (reference sequence). With 4 bases clipped from V and 3 bases from J, the junction kept 2 bases outside the gene matches.

This clone has only one observation. This chain uses TRBV5-1 with TRBJ1-3; 10 bases align to TRBD1. V lost 0 bases and J lost 4; bases outside the gene matches: 4. This CDR3 comprises 16 residues. Germline values: CDR1 SGHRS, CDR2 YFSETQ. CDR3 nucleotide sequence: TGCGCCAGCAGCTTGGAGGGACAGGGGACAGGAAACACCATATATTTT. Protein product: CASSLEGQGTGNTIYF.

V and J are TRBV7-3 and TRBJ2-7, with a tentative D call TRBD1 (6 bases). Trimming cost V 2 bases and J 4 bases, with 15 bases left between them. CDR3 size: 15 residues. The germline V gene has CDR1 SGHTA and CDR2 FQGTGA. CDR3 bases: TGTGCCAGCAGCTTAGCAGCCAGGGGCCCTTACGAGCAGTACTTC. This translates into CASSLAARGPYEQYF.

The rearrangement joins TRBV2 to TRBJ1-4, with D uncertain. V lost 6 bases and J lost 4, with 12 bases in between. The germline V gene has CDR1 SNHLY and CDR2 FYNNEI. The CDR3 extends over 14 amino acids. Written as DNA, the CDR3 is TGTGCCAGCAGGAGGGTTGAGCGTAATGAAAAACTGTTTTTT. Its translation is CASRRVERNEKLFF.

Regarding this clone: At one end, the junction sequence differs from germline, possibly due to a read error. The DNA for the CDR3 is TGCGCCGGCAGCTTAGGACAGGGTGAATCGGAGACCCAGTACTTC. Protein product: CAGSLGQGESETQYF. The V call is TRBV5-1, the J call TRBJ2-5, with 8 bases identical to TRBD1. The CDR3 is 15 residues long. CDR1 is SGHRS and CDR2 is YFSETQ in the germline V gene.

V is TRBV4-2 and J is TRBJ1-2, with D maybe TRBD1 (5 bases). V was clipped by 0 bases and J by 6 bases, with 14 bases between them. This CDR3 is 15 amino acids long. The germline V gene encodes CDR1 LGHNA and CDR2 YNFKEQ. CDR3 residues: CASSQDPGRKDGYTF. CDR3 sequence (DNA): TGTGCCAGCAGCCAAGATCCAGGGAGGAAGGATGGCTACACCTTC.

The gene calls are TRBV9 and TRBJ2-5; 7 bases line up with TRBD1. Germline V gene sequence: CDR1 SGDLS, CDR2 YYNGEE. This CDR3 spans 13 amino acids. Losses at the gene ends were 4 bases for V and 6 bases for J; bases not matched to a gene: 6. CDR3 nucleotides: TGTGCCAGCAGCACCACAGGGGCGAAGACCCAGTACTTC. Its protein is CASSTTGAKTQYF.

The chain carries TRBV6-5 and TRBJ2-2, with D possibly being TRBD1 (6 bases). Per germline, CDR1 MNHEY and CDR2 SVGAGI. V lost 1 base, J lost 9 bases, and 9 bases lay in between. The CDR3 has 13 residues. CDR3 region: CASSYLDSRELFF. In DNA, the CDR3 is TGTGCCAGCAGTTACTTGGACAGCCGGGAGCTGTTTTTT.

This rearrangement joins TRBV6-2 or TRBV6-3 to TRBJ1-1, with D unclear. Germline V gene data show CDR1 as MNHEY and CDR2 as SVGEGT. Deletions cut 2 bases from V and 5 bases from J, with 12 bases between. CDR3 length: 14 residues. The chain's CDR3 is CASSYRSRGTEAFF. The CDR3 nucleotides read TGTGCCAGCAGTTACAGGTCCCGCGGGACTGAAGCTTTCTTT.

This clone was observed once. The CDR3 is CASSLVGDTQYF. The DNA of the CDR3 is TGTGCCAGCAGCTTGGTTGGCGATACGCAGTATTTT. This chain connects TRBV5-8 to TRBJ2-3, with unresolved D. V was clipped by 0 bases and J by 6 bases, with 5 bases between them. Germline V gene sequence: CDR1 SGHTS, CDR2 YDEGEE. This CDR3 has 12 residues.

The rearrangement uses TRBV5-4 and TRBJ1-2; no clear D gene. Trimming shortened V by 0 bases and J by 0 bases, and 6 bases separated the two germline ends. In germline, CDR1 is SGHNT, CDR2 YYREEE (reference sequence). The CDR3 runs to 14 residues. The CDR3, as DNA: TGTGCCAGCAGCTTGGACAGAGCTAACTATGGCTACACCTTC. This gives the protein CASSLDRANYGYTF.